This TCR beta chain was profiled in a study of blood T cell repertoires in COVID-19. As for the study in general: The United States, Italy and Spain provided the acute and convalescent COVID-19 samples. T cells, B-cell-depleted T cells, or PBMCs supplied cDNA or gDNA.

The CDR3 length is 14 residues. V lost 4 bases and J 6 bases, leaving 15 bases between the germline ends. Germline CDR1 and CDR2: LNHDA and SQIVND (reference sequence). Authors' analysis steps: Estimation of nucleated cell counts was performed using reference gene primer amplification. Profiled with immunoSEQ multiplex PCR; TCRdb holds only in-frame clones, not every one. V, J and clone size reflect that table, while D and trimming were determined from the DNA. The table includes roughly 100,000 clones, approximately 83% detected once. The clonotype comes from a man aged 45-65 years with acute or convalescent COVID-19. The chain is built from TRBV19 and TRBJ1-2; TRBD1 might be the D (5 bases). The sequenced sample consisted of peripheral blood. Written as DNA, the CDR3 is TGTGCCAGTAGTAATCAGGGTTACGAGGATGGCTACACCTTC. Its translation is CASSNQGYEDGYTF. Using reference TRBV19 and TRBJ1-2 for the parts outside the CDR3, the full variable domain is DGGITQSPKYLFRKEGQNVTLSCEQNLNHDAMYWYRQDPGQGLRLIYYSQIVNDFQKGDIAEGYSVSREKKESFPLTVTSAQKNPTAFYLCASSNQGYEDGYTFGSGTRLTVV.